The 17 T cell receptor beta chains below all came from one sample that was sequenced in a study of blood T cells in healthy people across ages. Together with a sample-barcoded 5' primer, a J-beta primer mix was included in a second PCR lasting about 7 to 12 cycles. TCRdb re-called the 5' RACE reads with MiXCR, one entry per CDR3 protein. Of fewer than 700,000 distinct CDR3 sequences in the sample, roughly two fifths were seen once. The sample comprised blood. The receptors were gathered from an elderly man in good health.

The gene calls are TRBV9 and TRBJ2-5; 12 bases map to TRBD2. The closer fit of TRBJ2-7 to the DNA end suggests the J call may be wrong. CDR3 size: 17 residues. Germline CDR1 SGDLS, CDR2 YYNGEE. CDR3 in amino acids: CASSVLPLASGRDEQYF. Here the CDR3 DNA reads TGTGCCAGCAGCGTACTCCCTCTGGCTAGCGGGAGGGACGAGCAGTACTTC.

A remark on this clonotype: Compared with germline, one end of the junction differs, possibly owing to a read error. The genes are TRBV30 and TRBJ1-2; D gene uncertain. Looked up from germline, CDR1 is GTSNPN and CDR2 is SVGIG (reference sequence). This CDR3 comprises 11 residues. This CDR3 reads CAGSSRIYYTF. CDR3 nucleotides: TGTGCCGGGAGTTCTAGGATATACTACACCTTC.

V usage is TRBV12-3 or TRBV12-4 and J usage is TRBJ2-2, with D unclear. CDR3 length: 13 amino acids. V shed 6 bases and J shed 2 bases, with 7 bases lying between them. DNA for the CDR3: TGTGCCAGCAGCTCAGCCAACACCGGGGAGCTGTTTTTT. Translation gives CASSSANTGELFF.

The V gene is TRBV28, the J gene TRBJ2-1; 9 nucleotides align to TRBD2. CDR3 length: 15 residues. The V segment lost 6 bases and the J segment 9 bases; nucleotides outside the gene matches: 12. Germline V CDR1 and CDR2: MDHEN, SYDVKM. CDR3 nucleotides: TGTGCCAGCAGCTCCCCCGGGACTAGCATCGTTGAGCAGTTCTTC. It specifies CASSSPGTSIVEQFF.

J is TRBJ2-1 and V is TRBV4-1, with TRBD2 matching over 8 bases. CDR1 and CDR2 from the germline V gene are MGHRA and YSYEKL. The V gene end was trimmed by 1 base and the J gene end by 3 bases; junction bases not matched to a gene: 8. This CDR3 has 17 amino acids. CDR3: CASSQAAGLGVYNEQFF. Written as DNA, the CDR3 is TGCGCCAGCAGCCAAGCAGCGGGACTAGGGGTCTACAATGAGCAGTTCTTC.

This clonotype was picked up many times. The chain uses TRBV13 and TRBJ2-3; TRBD2 might be the D (6 bases). V was shortened by 5 bases and J by 8 bases, with 14 bases between the two germline ends. Germline values: CDR1 PRHDT, CDR2 FYEKMQ (reference sequence). This CDR3 comprises 13 residues. CDR3 nucleotide sequence: TGTGCCAGCAGCACACGGGAGTCGGGTACGCAGTATTTT. It encodes CASSTRESGTQYF.

This clonotype was counted only a few times. This chain uses TRBV5-6 with TRBJ1-2; D remains unclear. The germline gives CDR1 SGHDT, CDR2 YYEEEE. The CDR3 has 14 amino acids. Trimming removed 0 bases from V and 8 bases from J, with 14 bases in between. The CDR3: CASSLDQSTPGYTF. CDR3 DNA sequence: TGTGCCAGCAGCTTGGATCAATCAACCCCAGGCTACACCTTC.

The V gene is TRBV27, the J gene TRBJ1-2; D not certain. The CDR3 extends over 13 amino acids. Germline V gene lookup returns CDR1 MNHEY and CDR2 SMNVEV (reference sequence). Deletions cut 5 bases from V and 8 bases from J, with 15 bases between. The CDR3 reads CASSGRLHEGYTF. The CDR3 nucleotides read TGTGCCAGCAGTGGCAGACTTCACGAGGGCTACACCTTC.

This clonotype turned up a few times. The V call is TRBV20-1, the J call TRBJ2-3, with 8 bases fitting TRBD1. Trimming removed 5 bases from V and 4 bases from J; junction bases left unmatched: 5. The CDR3 consists of 13 residues. Germline assignment: CDR1 DFQATT and CDR2 SNEGSKA (reference sequence). CDR3 protein: CSAPRGRADTQYF. The CDR3 DNA follows: TGCAGTGCTCCCAGGGGGCGAGCAGATACGCAGTATTTT.

This clonotype was counted only a few times. The chain combines TRBV7-2 with TRBJ2-4; TRBD1 is a possible D gene (5 bases). The J call may be mistaken, given a closer DNA end match to TRBJ2-7. This CDR3 is 12 amino acids long. Germline assignment: CDR1 SGHTA and CDR2 FQGNSA. CDR3 residues: CASSPGSHEQYF. The DNA of the CDR3 is TGTGCCAGCAGCCCAGGGTCCCACGAGCAGTACTTC.

The chain combines TRBV6-5 with TRBJ2-1; 7 positions match TRBD1. Germline-derived CDR1 and CDR2 are MNHEY and SVGAGI. The CDR3 is made up of 16 amino acids. V shed 2 bases and J 5 bases; nucleotides not matched to a gene: 9. CDR3 coding DNA: TGTGCCAGCAGTTACGGCCGACAGGGTCACAACAATGAGCAGTTCTTC. Encoded protein: CASSYGRQGHNNEQFF.

This chain connects TRBV14 to TRBJ2-3; D possibly corresponds to TRBD2 (6 bases). The CDR3 consists of 16 residues. V gave up 4 bases and J gave up 0 bases, with 14 bases separating them. Germline V CDR1 and CDR2: SGHDN, FVKESK. DNA for the CDR3: TGTGCCAGCAGCCCTAGTGCGGGGAGAAGCACAGATACGCAGTATTTT. Residues: CASSPSAGRSTDTQYF.

This clonotype has a handful of counts. The V and J genes are TRBV14 and TRBJ2-3; 9 bases align to TRBD2. Trimming cost V 0 bases and J 2 bases; bases outside gene matches: 6. Germline CDR1 and CDR2: SGHDN and FVKESK. This CDR3 region has 17 residues. The CDR3 DNA is TGTGCCAGCAGCCAAGATCTCGCGGGGGGGCCCACAGATACGCAGTATTTT. Encoded protein: CASSQDLAGGPTDTQYF.

As DNA, the CDR3 is TGCAGTGCTAGAGGGACAGGGGTGGCCTACGAGCAGTACTTC. This encodes CSARGTGVAYEQYF. V and J are TRBV20-1 and TRBJ2-7, with TRBD1 matching over 9 bases. J gave up 2 bases and V 1 base, and 3 bases lay outside the gene matches. CDR3 length equals 14 residues. Germline CDR1 is DFQATT and CDR2 is SNEGSKA (reference sequence).

The gene calls are TRBV7-9 and TRBJ2-2; D is possibly TRBD1 (6 bases). Germline V lookup: CDR1 SEHNR, CDR2 FQNEAQ (reference sequence). Trimming stripped 6 bases from V and 4 bases from J, with 15 bases between. CDR3 length: 15 amino acids. In DNA form, the CDR3 reads TGTGCCAGCAGTCAGGTGGGGGCTACCACCGGGGAGCTGTTTTTT. This translates into CASSQVGATTGELFF.

V gene TRBV10-3 combines with J gene TRBJ1-1; possibly TRBD1 for D (5 bases). The CDR3 has 14 residues. CDR1 and CDR2 (germline): ENHRY, SYGVKD. The V end lost 3 bases, the J end lost 1 base, and 9 bases lay between the germline ends. The DNA of the CDR3 is TGTGCCATCAGTGATAGGGGTAAGAACACTGAAGCTTTCTTT. It specifies CAISDRGKNTEAFF.

The chain couples TRBV20-1 to TRBJ1-1; D uncertain. The CDR3 loop spans 12 amino acids. Trimming removed 1 base at V and 5 bases at J, with 8 bases between. Germline V CDR1 and CDR2: DFQATT, SNEGSKA (reference sequence). CDR3 amino acids: CSARVERTEAFF. Written as DNA, the CDR3 is TGCAGTGCTAGAGTGGAGAGGACTGAAGCTTTCTTT.